The 5 T cell receptor beta chains presented below share a single source sample, sequenced in a study of T cell repertoires in cytomegalovirus infection. TCRdb passed the reads through MiXCR, listing each CDR3 protein once. The data contain 560,000 or so distinct CDR3 sequences, about 15% of them singletons. The specimen was CD8+ T cells from PBMCs. These receptors all stem from a human donor in good health (CMV status not recorded). Some clones in this sample may be carry-over from other donors' samples.

J is TRBJ1-5 and V is TRBV27, with D uncertain. CDR1 is MNHEY, CDR2 SMNVEV, per germline (reference sequence). Trimming pared 0 bases from V and 5 bases from J, leaving 11 bases between. This CDR3 contains 15 residues. The DNA for the CDR3 is TGTGCCAGCAGTTTATCGGTAGGGCTGTATCAGCCCCAGCATTTT. As protein: CASSLSVGLYQPQHF.

This chain links TRBV6-5 with TRBJ1-2; D ambiguous. The V end was cut by 0 bases, the J end by 8 bases, with 10 bases between. The CDR3 runs to 13 residues. Germline CDR1 is MNHEY and CDR2 is SVGAGI. CDR3 sequence: CASSYSEGWGYTF. CDR3 nucleotide sequence: TGTGCCAGCAGTTACTCTGAGGGCTGGGGCTACACCTTC.

The chain has TRBV20-1 and TRBJ2-2, with D possibly being TRBD1 or TRBD2 (5 bases each). Per the germline V gene, CDR1 is DFQATT and CDR2 is SNEGSKA (reference sequence). This CDR3 is built from 14 residues. V lost 3 bases and J 5 bases, leaving 13 bases between the germline ends. CDR3 nucleotide sequence: TGCAGTGCTAGCGACAGACGCGGGACCGGGGAGCTGTTTTTT. Its protein product is CSASDRRGTGELFF.

This clonotype was counted between two and nine times. This chain's CDR3 is CSVRGRGRQGGNYEQYF. The CDR3 region has the DNA TGCAGCGTTCGAGGGAGGGGTCGACAGGGGGGAAACTACGAGCAGTACTTC. This chain joins TRBV29-1 and TRBJ2-7; 9 bases match TRBD1. CDR1 is SQVTM, CDR2 ANQGSEA, per germline. V shed 5 bases and J 3 bases; nucleotides not matched to a gene: 17. This CDR3 contains 17 residues.

Many counts were recorded for this clonotype. V is TRBV28 and J is TRBJ1-2; perhaps TRBD1 as D (5 bases). Germline-derived CDR1 and CDR2 are MDHEN and SYDVKM. The CDR3 is 15 residues long. Trimming left V 2 bases short and J 0 bases short, with 10 bases between. In DNA form, the CDR3 reads TGTGCCAGCAGTTTACCCCGGGGGACTAACTATGGCTACACCTTC. This sequence encodes CASSLPRGTNYGYTF.